This T cell receptor beta chain was observed in a study of T-cell memory formation after mild COVID-19. Across the study: The two donors had largely donor-specific TCR clusters. General study findings and limits: Those CD4+ clones that contracted were mainly in CM and EM (CD8+ ones in EMRA).

From 5'RACE with constant-segment primers came TCR alpha and TCR beta cDNA libraries that carried sample barcodes and UMIs. Each CDR3 protein gets one entry after TCRdb re-called the 5' RACE reads with MiXCR. The sample lists some 57,000 distinct CDR3 sequences, more than 10% occurring once. This CDR3 is built from 15 residues. Per germline, CDR1 SGDLS and CDR2 YYNGEE. Trimming removed 3 bases at V and 3 bases at J, with 12 bases between. For this clonotype: Its specificity is unknown.

This clonotype originated in a man in his late teens or twenties who had mild COVID-19 (a few samples of this study predate the infection). Cell type and time point are not known. The sequenced material came from PBMCs or a T cell subset sorted from them (not recorded which). The chain recombines TRBV9 with TRBJ1-4, with D maybe TRBD1 (6 bases). DNA of the CDR3: TGTGCCAGCAGCGGACCGGACAGTGCTAATGAAAAACTGTTTTTT. It encodes CASSGPDSANEKLFF.